A single sample gave rise to the 29 T cell receptor beta chains below, sequenced in a study of T cell responses to AZD1222 COVID-19 vaccine. Clones were sequenced by immunoSEQ multiplex PCR, and TCRdb holds only the in-frame ones, with some missing. This table has about 200,000 clones, approximately 91% appearing once. This sample comprised peripheral blood, obtained 28 days after the second AZD1222 dose. Receptors were obtained from an adult who received the AZD1222 COVID-19 vaccine.

V is TRBV10-3 and J is TRBJ1-5; no firm D call. V gave up 8 bases and J gave up 1 base, with 15 bases separating them. Germline lookup yields CDR1 ENHRY and CDR2 SYGVKD. The length of the CDR3 is 15 residues. The CDR3: CAIRGGLGSNQPQHF. The CDR3 DNA reads as TGTGCCATCCGTGGCGGCCTGGGCAGCAATCAGCCCCAGCATTTT.

This chain links TRBV30 with TRBJ1-1; a weak D match, TRBD1 (6 bases). V lost 2 bases to trimming and J lost 0 bases, with 13 bases between them. CDR3 length: 15 amino acids. CDR1 and CDR2 from the germline V gene are GTSNPN and SVGIG (reference sequence). CDR3 sequence (DNA): TGTGCCTGGAGTCCAGGGTACAGGGTGAACACTGAAGCTTTCTTT. Translating gives CAWSPGYRVNTEAFF.

V and J are TRBV4-1 and TRBJ1-6; 7 bases fit TRBD1. The CDR3 has 15 amino acids. After removal of 6 bases from V and 6 bases from J, the junction contained 8 bases not matched to a gene. The germline CDR1 and CDR2 sequences are MGHRA and YSYEKL. CDR3 nucleotide sequence: TGCGCCAGCAGGCGCGCGGGACAGCCTAATTCACCCCTCCACTTT. It encodes CASRRAGQPNSPLHF.

This clone was recorded once. V is TRBV24-1 and J is TRBJ2-1; D perhaps matches TRBD2 (5 bases). The CDR3 extends over 16 amino acids. V dropped 3 bases and J dropped 10 bases, with 21 bases sitting between them. Germline V gene lookup returns CDR1 KGHDR and CDR2 SFDVKD. DNA of the CDR3: TGTGCCACCAGTGATCTCAGCCTAGCCGACCGCGGGGAGCAGTTCTTC. Protein product: CATSDLSLADRGEQFF.

This clone was seen only once. This rearrangement joins TRBV28 to TRBJ2-7; tentative D call: TRBD1 (6 bases). The V gene lost 6 bases and the J gene lost 5 bases, with 20 bases spanning the gap. This CDR3 is 15 amino acids long. Germline CDR1 and CDR2: MDHEN and SYDVKM. The CDR3 DNA reads as TGTGCCAGCAGACCTGCCTTGTTCTCAGGGGACGAGCAGTACTTC. It is translated as CASRPALFSGDEQYF.

J is TRBJ2-7 and V is TRBV28, with 9 bases fitting TRBD1. The CDR3 contains 15 residues. V shed 6 bases, J shed 3 bases, and the junction held 9 bases outside the gene matches. Germline V gives CDR1 MDHEN, CDR2 SYDVKM. The CDR3 nucleotides read TGTGCCAGCAGATCCGAGGGACAGGGTTTCTACGAGCAGTACTTC. Its protein is CASRSEGQGFYEQYF.

V is TRBV9 and J is TRBJ2-5, with D uncertain. The CDR3 length is 13 residues. V was shortened by 5 bases and J by 4 bases, with 12 bases between the two germline ends. Germline-derived CDR1 and CDR2 are SGDLS and YYNGEE. CDR3 amino acids: CASRGDFAETQYF. The DNA of the CDR3 is TGTGCCAGCAGAGGCGACTTCGCAGAGACCCAGTACTTC.

This clone was detected once. This chain links TRBV18 with TRBJ2-2; 8 nucleotides match TRBD1. V lost 6 bases and J lost 9; bases outside the gene matches: 6. This CDR3 is 13 amino acids long. Germline V gives CDR1 KGHSH, CDR2 LQKENI. In nucleotides, the CDR3 is TGTGCCAGCTCTCGACAGGGGTCGCGGGAGCTGTTTTTT. Translated: CASSRQGSRELFF.

This chain uses TRBV28 with TRBJ2-7; D is ambiguous. With 5 bases removed from V and 0 bases from J, the gap between germline ends came to 14 bases. This CDR3 has 15 residues. Germline CDR1 is MDHEN and CDR2 is SYDVKM. CDR3 residues: CASSERTTSSYEQYF. For the CDR3, the DNA is TGTGCCAGCAGTGAGAGGACGACAAGCTCCTACGAGCAGTACTTC.

This chain uses TRBV3-1 (or the pseudogene TRBV3-2) with TRBJ2-3; 8 nucleotides line up with TRBD2. CDR3 length: 15 residues. Germline V gene lookup returns CDR1 LGHDT and CDR2 YNNKEL (reference sequence). The junction had 6 bases not matched to a gene; V was cut back by 4 bases and J by 3 bases. The CDR3 here is CASSPSGRRTDTQYF. DNA of the CDR3: TGTGCCAGCAGCCCAAGCGGGAGAAGGACAGATACGCAGTATTTT.

The chain employs TRBV19 and TRBJ2-7; tentatively, D is TRBD2 (5 bases). Trimming took off 3 bases at V and 6 bases at J, with 12 bases between the two ends. CDR3 length equals 13 residues. CDR1 is LNHDA and CDR2 is SQIVND in the germline V gene (reference sequence). The CDR3 sequence is CASSMEATSEQYF. CDR3 DNA sequence: TGTGCCAGTAGTATGGAGGCAACCTCCGAGCAGTACTTC. Based on the CDR3 plus reference TRBV19 and TRBJ2-7, the full variable domain is DGGITQSPKYLFRKEGQNVTLSCEQNLNHDAMYWYRQDPGQGLRLIYYSQIVNDFQKGDIAEGYSVSREKKESFPLTVTSAQKNPTAFYLCASSMEATSEQYFGPGTRLTVT.

The chain employs TRBV5-6 and TRBJ1-3; 7 bases fit TRBD1. Trimming removed 6 bases from V and 3 bases from J; junction bases left unmatched: 6. Germline CDR1 SGHDT, CDR2 YYEEEE. This CDR3 is built from 14 residues. The CDR3 region is CASTVQGYGNTIYF. The CDR3 DNA sequence: TGTGCCAGCACCGTACAGGGGTATGGAAACACCATATATTTT.

V usage is TRBV7-2 and J usage is TRBJ2-7; 8 nucleotides line up with TRBD2. Losses at the gene ends were 0 bases for V and 4 bases for J; bases not matched to a gene: 5. CDR1 and CDR2 from the germline V gene are SGHTA and FQGNSA. CDR3 length equals 15 residues. The CDR3 loop is CASSLAEREWYEQYF. The CDR3 nucleotides read TGTGCCAGCAGCTTAGCGGAGCGGGAGTGGTACGAGCAGTACTTC.

This chain uses TRBV5-1 with TRBJ2-1, with TRBD2 matching 11 bases. Germline V lookup: CDR1 SGHRS, CDR2 YFSETQ. The trim removed 1 base at V and 4 bases at J, leaving 4 bases unmatched. The CDR3 covers 16 residues. The CDR3 sequence: CASSLRLAGPYNEQFF. In DNA form, the CDR3 reads TGCGCCAGCAGCTTGAGACTAGCGGGACCATACAATGAGCAGTTCTTC.

The CDR3 DNA sequence: TGTGCCAGCAGCTCAGACAGGGCCGCTGAAGCTTTCTTT. It is translated as CASSSDRAAEAFF. This chain uses TRBV7-9 with TRBJ1-1; 7 positions agree with TRBD1. This CDR3 contains 13 residues. Germline V lookup: CDR1 SEHNR, CDR2 FQNEAQ (reference sequence). After removal of 4 bases from V and 6 bases from J, the junction contained 5 bases not matched to a gene.

The chain couples TRBV7-3 to TRBJ2-1, with a tentative D call TRBD1 (5 bases). CDR3 length: 16 residues. Germline-derived CDR1 and CDR2 are SGHTA and FQGTGA. Trimming shortened V by 2 bases and J by 3 bases, and 14 bases separated the two germline ends. CDR3 in amino acids: CASSLLRTTLYNEQFF. CDR3 nucleotides: TGTGCCAGCAGCTTATTACGGACAACGCTCTACAATGAGCAGTTCTTC.

In its sample, this clone was seen a few times. This rearrangement joins TRBV7-9 to TRBJ1-2, with TRBD1 as a possible D gene (5 bases). Trimming left V 7 bases short and J 4 bases short, with 19 bases between. This CDR3 region has 15 residues. The germline CDR1 and CDR2 sequences are SEHNR and FQNEAQ (reference sequence). The CDR3 spells CASTRGQGVIYGYTF. DNA of the CDR3: TGTGCCAGCACCCGCGGGCAGGGTGTCATCTATGGCTACACCTTC. The whole variable domain, filled in from reference TRBV7-9 and TRBJ1-2, reads DTGVSQNPRHKITKRGQNVTFRCDPISEHNRLYWYRQTLGQGPEFLTYFQNEAQLEKSRLLSDRFSAERPKGSFSTLEIQRTEQGDSAMYLCASTRGQGVIYGYTFGSGTRLTVV.

The J gene is TRBJ1-5, the V gene TRBV5-6, with D perhaps TRBD1 (5 bases). The CDR3 runs to 14 residues. The ends were cut back, 3 bases at V and 4 bases at J, with 11 bases in the middle. Germline CDR1 and CDR2: SGHDT and YYEEEE. The CDR3 reads CASSSDMGNQPQHF. The CDR3 nucleotides read TGTGCCAGCAGCTCGGACATGGGAAATCAGCCCCAGCATTTT.

The rearrangement links TRBV6-5 to TRBJ2-7; the match to TRBD1 covers 7 bases. V was pared by 6 bases and J by 2 bases, with 7 bases of the junction left unmatched. CDR3 length: 14 amino acids. Germline CDR1 and CDR2: MNHEY and SVGAGI. CDR3 in DNA: TGTGCCAGCAGGGTGACAGGGTTGACCTACGAGCAGTACTTC. It encodes CASRVTGLTYEQYF.

This clone has a single count. This chain uses TRBV5-1 with TRBJ2-7; TRBD2 matches at 11 bases. The CDR3 loop spans 15 amino acids. In germline, CDR1 is SGHRS, CDR2 YFSETQ. V lost 4 bases, J lost 4 bases, and 7 bases stayed unmatched. CDR3 sequence (DNA): TGCGCCAGCAGCCTGACTAGCGGGAATTCATACGAGCAGTACTTC. Protein sequence: CASSLTSGNSYEQYF.

The gene calls are TRBV3-1 (or the pseudogene TRBV3-2) and TRBJ2-3; the match to TRBD2 covers 10 bases. Looked up from germline, CDR1 is LGHDT and CDR2 is YNNKEL (reference sequence). This CDR3 comprises 19 residues. Unmatched junction bases numbered 15, after V lost 1 base and J lost 5 bases. CDR3 sequence (DNA): TGTGCCAGCAGCCAAGTTACGAGGAGCGGGAGGGCCGTAAGAGATACGCAGTATTTT. It codes for CASSQVTRSGRAVRDTQYF.

As to this clone: No conserved phenylalanine or tryptophan ends this CDR3, so it is likely a read error. This sequence joins TRBV2 and TRBJ1-1, with TRBD1 matching 9 bases. The CDR3 consists of 16 residues. From germline, CDR1 is SNHLY and CDR2 FYNNEI. Trimming at V came to 6 bases and at J to 0 bases, leaving 8 bases not matched to a gene. Written as DNA, the CDR3 is TGTGCCAGCAGAGACAGGGGGATGGGGATGAACACTGAAGCTTTCCTT. It codes for CASRDRGMGMNTEAFL.

The chain carries TRBV11-3 and TRBJ2-7, with TRBD2 as a possible D gene (6 bases). The germline V gene has CDR1 SGHNT and CDR2 YENEEA. The CDR3 has 15 amino acids. The germline V and J ends were trimmed by 1 base and 7 bases, with 17 bases remaining between them. CDR3 nucleotide sequence: TGTGCCAGCAGCTTAGGGGGAGGAGGGGTTGGAGAGCAGTACTTC. Protein: CASSLGGGGVGEQYF.

The chain has TRBV28 and TRBJ1-5; D gene uncertain. In germline, CDR1 is MDHEN, CDR2 SYDVKM. There are 15 residues in the CDR3. With 2 bases removed from V and 0 bases from J, the gap between germline ends came to 8 bases. For the CDR3, the DNA is TGTGCCAGCAGTTTACTCGGGTATAGCAATCAGCCCCAGCATTTT. Amino acid sequence: CASSLLGYSNQPQHF.

The rearrangement uses TRBV10-3 and TRBJ2-1, with TRBD2 matching 15 bases. The ends lost 11 bases at V and 9 bases at J; junction bases unmatched: 5. Germline CDR1 is ENHRY and CDR2 is SYGVKD. The length of the CDR3 is 13 residues. CDR3 region: CAAGLAGGSEQFF. The CDR3 nucleotides read TGTGCCGCGGGACTAGCGGGAGGTAGTGAGCAGTTCTTC.

The rearrangement joins TRBV15 to TRBJ2-2, with D unclear. CDR1 is LNHNV and CDR2 is YYDKDF in the germline V gene (reference sequence). Trimming took off 0 bases at V and 7 bases at J, with 6 bases between the two ends. CDR3 length: 13 residues. The CDR3 nucleotides are TGTGCCACCAGCAGAGATTGGGGCGGGGAGCTGTTTTTT. It translates to CATSRDWGGELFF.

The chain employs TRBV5-4 and TRBJ1-3; no clear D gene. V lost 2 bases and J lost 0, with 6 bases in between. Germline lookup yields CDR1 SGHNT and CDR2 YYREEE (reference sequence). The length of the CDR3 is 14 residues. CDR3 DNA sequence: TGTGCCAGCAGCTTAGAGACCTCTGGAAACACCATATATTTT. Translated: CASSLETSGNTIYF.

The genes are TRBV5-1 and TRBJ1-2, with 7 bases aligning to TRBD1. This CDR3 spans 14 amino acids. Germline CDR1 SGHRS, CDR2 YFSETQ. V gave up 0 bases and J gave up 2 bases; unmatched junction bases: 1. In nucleotides, the CDR3 is TGCGCCAGCAGCTTGGCCAGGGGGAACTATGGCTACACCTTC. Translating gives CASSLARGNYGYTF.

The chain combines TRBV3-1 (or the pseudogene TRBV3-2) with TRBJ1-2; D unclear. Germline CDR1 is LGHDT and CDR2 is YNNKEL (reference sequence). V was trimmed by 1 base and J by 0 bases, leaving 3 bases between them. This CDR3 has 13 residues. CDR3 DNA sequence: TGTGCCAGCAGCCAAGCTACTAACTATGGCTACACCTTC. The encoded protein is CASSQATNYGYTF.